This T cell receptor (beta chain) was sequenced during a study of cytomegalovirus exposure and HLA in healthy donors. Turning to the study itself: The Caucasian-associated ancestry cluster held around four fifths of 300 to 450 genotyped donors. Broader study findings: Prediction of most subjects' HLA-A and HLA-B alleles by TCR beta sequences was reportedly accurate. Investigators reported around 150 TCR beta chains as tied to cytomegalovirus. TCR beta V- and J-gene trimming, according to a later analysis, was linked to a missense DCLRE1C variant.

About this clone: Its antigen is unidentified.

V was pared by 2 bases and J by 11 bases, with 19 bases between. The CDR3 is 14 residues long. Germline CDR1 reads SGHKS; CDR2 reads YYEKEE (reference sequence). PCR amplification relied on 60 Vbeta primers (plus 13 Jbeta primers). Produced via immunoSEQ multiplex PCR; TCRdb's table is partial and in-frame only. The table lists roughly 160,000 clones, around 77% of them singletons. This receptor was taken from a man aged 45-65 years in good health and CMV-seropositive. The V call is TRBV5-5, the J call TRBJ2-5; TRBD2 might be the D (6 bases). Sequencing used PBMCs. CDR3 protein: CASSFLAVGRPQYF. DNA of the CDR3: TGTGCCAGCAGCTTTTTAGCGGTGGGAAGGCCACAGTACTTC. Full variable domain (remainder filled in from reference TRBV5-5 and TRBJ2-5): DAGVTQSPTHLIKTRGQQVTLRCSPISGHKSVSWYQQVLGQGPQFIFQYYEKEERGRGNFPDRFSARQFPNYSSELNVNALLLGDSALYLCASSFLAVGRPQYFGPGTRLLVL.